This T cell receptor beta chain was found in a study of blood T cell repertoires in COVID-19. The wider study: The study drew acute and convalescent COVID-19 samples from the United States, Italy and Spain. T cells, B-cell-depleted T cells, or PBMCs provided the cDNA or gDNA that served as material.

The V and J ends lost 4 bases and 1 base respectively, with 11 bases between them. Germline V gene data show CDR1 as SQVTM and CDR2 as ANQGSEA. This CDR3 is 14 amino acids long. Profiled with immunoSEQ multiplex PCR; TCRdb holds only in-frame clones, not every one. The profile shows some 100,000 clones, about nine tenths of them singletons. The TCR originated in a man aged 45-65 years with active COVID-19. V gene TRBV29-1 combines with J gene TRBJ2-1, with D maybe TRBD2 (6 bases). Specimen: peripheral blood. As DNA, the CDR3 is TGCAGCGTTGTTAGCGGACGTTCCTACAATGAGCAGTTCTTC. Translated, it gives CSVVSGRSYNEQFF.